This T cell receptor beta chain was profiled in a study of OX40 agonist ivuxolimab in advanced cancers. Background on the study: The patients received ivuxolimab by intravenous route every 2 weeks at 0.01 to 10 mg/kg.

With respect to this clone: Antigen specificity is unknown.

The table came from immunoSEQ multiplex PCR; TCRdb's copy has only in-frame clones and leaves some out. The sample carries around 69,000 clones, about 79% recorded once. Study-wide points: The 0.1-3.0 mg/kg partial responders had among the lowest clonal expansion. Expanded clones were, on average, more numerous among CD8+ T cells than CD4+.

The specimen comprised CD4+ or CD8+ T cells sorted from blood, sampled in a trial of the OX40 agonist ivuxolimab. This sequence was found in an adult with an advanced solid tumor such as melanoma, head and neck, liver or kidney cancer.

The CDR3: CSARIQGQAFF. The CDR3 DNA is TGCAGTGCTAGGATCCAGGGCCAAGCTTTCTTT. V is TRBV20-1 and J is TRBJ1-1; D perhaps matches TRBD1 (5 bases). The germline gives CDR1 DFQATT, CDR2 SNEGSKA (reference sequence). This CDR3 region has 11 residues. The V end lost 3 bases, the J end lost 9 bases, and 11 bases lay between the germline ends.